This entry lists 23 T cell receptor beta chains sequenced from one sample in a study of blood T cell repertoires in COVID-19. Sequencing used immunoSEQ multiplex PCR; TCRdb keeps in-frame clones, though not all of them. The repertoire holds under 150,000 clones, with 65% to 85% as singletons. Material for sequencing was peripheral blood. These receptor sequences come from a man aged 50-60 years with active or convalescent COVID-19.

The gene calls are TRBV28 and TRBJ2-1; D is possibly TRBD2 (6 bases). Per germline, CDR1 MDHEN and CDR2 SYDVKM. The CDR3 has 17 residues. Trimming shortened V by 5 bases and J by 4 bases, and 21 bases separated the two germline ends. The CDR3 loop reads CASSRPRRGRNYNEQFF. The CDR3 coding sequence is TGTGCCAGCAGTCGCCCGAGGAGGGGACGCAATTACAATGAGCAGTTCTTC.

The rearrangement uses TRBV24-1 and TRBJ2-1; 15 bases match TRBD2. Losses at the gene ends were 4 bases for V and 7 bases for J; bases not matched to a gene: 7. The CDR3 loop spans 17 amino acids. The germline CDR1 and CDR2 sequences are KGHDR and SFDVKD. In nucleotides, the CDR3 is TGTGCCACCAGTGACTGGACTAGCGGGAGGGCCGGTAATGAGCAGTTCTTC. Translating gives CATSDWTSGRAGNEQFF.

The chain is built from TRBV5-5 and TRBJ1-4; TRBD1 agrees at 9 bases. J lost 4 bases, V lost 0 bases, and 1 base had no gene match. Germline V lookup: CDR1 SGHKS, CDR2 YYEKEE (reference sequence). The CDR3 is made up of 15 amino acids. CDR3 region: CASSLGDRDNEKLFF. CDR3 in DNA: TGTGCCAGCAGCTTGGGGGACAGGGATAATGAAAAACTGTTTTTT.

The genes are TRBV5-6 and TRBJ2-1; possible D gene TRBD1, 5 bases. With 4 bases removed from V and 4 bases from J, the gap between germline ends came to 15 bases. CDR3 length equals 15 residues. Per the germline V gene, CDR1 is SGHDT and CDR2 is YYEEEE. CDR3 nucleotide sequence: TGTGCCAGCAGCCGTAGGTCAGGGATATACAATGAGCAGTTCTTC. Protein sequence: CASSRRSGIYNEQFF. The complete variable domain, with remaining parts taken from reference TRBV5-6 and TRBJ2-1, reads DAGVTQSPTHLIKTRGQQVTLRCSPKSGHDTVSWYQQALGQGPQFIFQYYEEEERQRGNFPDRFSGHQFPNYSSELNVNALLLGDSALYLCASSRRSGIYNEQFFGPGTRLTVL.

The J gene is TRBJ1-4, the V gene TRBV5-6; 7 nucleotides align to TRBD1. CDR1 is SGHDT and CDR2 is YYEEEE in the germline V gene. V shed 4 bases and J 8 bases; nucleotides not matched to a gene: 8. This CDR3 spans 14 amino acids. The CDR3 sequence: CASSGSGGGEKLFF. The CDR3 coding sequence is TGTGCCAGCAGCGGGTCAGGGGGTGGAGAAAAACTGTTTTTT.

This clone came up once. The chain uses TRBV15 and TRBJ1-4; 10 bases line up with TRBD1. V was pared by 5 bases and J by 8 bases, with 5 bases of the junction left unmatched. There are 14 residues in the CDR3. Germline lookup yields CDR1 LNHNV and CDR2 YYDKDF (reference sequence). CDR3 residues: CATSPDRGYEKLFF. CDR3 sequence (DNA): TGTGCCACCAGCCCGGACAGGGGGTACGAAAAACTGTTTTTT.

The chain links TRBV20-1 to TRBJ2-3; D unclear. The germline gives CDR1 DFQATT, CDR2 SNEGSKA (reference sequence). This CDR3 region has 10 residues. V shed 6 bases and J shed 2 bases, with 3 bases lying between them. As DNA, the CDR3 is TGCAGTGCCTTCACAGATACGCAGTATTTT. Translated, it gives CSAFTDTQYF.

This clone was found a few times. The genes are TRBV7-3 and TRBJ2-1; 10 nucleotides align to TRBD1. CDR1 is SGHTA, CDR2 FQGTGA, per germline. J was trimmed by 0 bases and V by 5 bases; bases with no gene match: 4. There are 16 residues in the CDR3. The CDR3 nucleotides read TGTGCCAGCAGCGCTAGGACAGGGGGCTCCTACAATGAGCAGTTCTTC. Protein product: CASSARTGGSYNEQFF.

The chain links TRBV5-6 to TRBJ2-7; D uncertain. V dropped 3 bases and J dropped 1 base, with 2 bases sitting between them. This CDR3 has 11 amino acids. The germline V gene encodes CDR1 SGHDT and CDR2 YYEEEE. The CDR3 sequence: CASSSSYEQYF. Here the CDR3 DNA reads TGTGCCAGCAGCTCTTCCTACGAGCAGTACTTC.

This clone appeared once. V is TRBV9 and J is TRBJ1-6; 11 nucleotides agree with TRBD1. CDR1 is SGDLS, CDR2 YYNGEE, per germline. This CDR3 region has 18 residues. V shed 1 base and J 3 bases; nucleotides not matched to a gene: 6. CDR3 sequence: CASSVPGTGGDYNSPLHF. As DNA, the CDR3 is TGTGCCAGCAGCGTACCCGGGACAGGGGGTGACTATAATTCACCCCTCCACTTT.

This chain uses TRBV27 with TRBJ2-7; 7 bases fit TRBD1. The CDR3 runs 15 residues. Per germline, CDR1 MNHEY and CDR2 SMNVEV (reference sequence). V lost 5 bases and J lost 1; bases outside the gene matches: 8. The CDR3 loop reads CASSPHLTGSYEQYF. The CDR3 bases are TGTGCCAGCAGTCCCCACCTGACAGGGTCCTACGAGCAGTACTTC.

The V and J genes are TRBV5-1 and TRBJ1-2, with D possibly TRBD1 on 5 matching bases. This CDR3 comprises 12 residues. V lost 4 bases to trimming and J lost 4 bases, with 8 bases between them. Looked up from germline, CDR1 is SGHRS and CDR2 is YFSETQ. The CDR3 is CASSAQGYGYTF. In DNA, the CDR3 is TGCGCCAGCAGCGCCCAGGGCTATGGCTACACCTTC.

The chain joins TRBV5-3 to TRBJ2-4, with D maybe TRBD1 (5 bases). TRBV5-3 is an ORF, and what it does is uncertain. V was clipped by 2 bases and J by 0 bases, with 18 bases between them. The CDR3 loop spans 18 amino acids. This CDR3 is CARSFVRTKASAKNIQYF. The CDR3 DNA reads TGTGCCAGAAGCTTTGTTCGGACAAAGGCTTCAGCCAAAAACATTCAGTACTTC.

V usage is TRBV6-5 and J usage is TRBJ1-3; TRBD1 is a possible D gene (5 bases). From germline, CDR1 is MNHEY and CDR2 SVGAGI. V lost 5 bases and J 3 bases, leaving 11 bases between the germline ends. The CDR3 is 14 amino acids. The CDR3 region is CASSLQGVGNTIYF. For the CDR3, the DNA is TGTGCCAGCAGTCTCCAGGGTGTTGGAAACACCATATATTTT.

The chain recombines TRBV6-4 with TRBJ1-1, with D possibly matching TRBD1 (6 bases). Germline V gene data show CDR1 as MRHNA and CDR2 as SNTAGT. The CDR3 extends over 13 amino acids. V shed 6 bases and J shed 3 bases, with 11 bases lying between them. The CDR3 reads CASSRNRDTEAFF. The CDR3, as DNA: TGTGCCAGCAGCCGAAACAGGGACACTGAAGCTTTCTTT.

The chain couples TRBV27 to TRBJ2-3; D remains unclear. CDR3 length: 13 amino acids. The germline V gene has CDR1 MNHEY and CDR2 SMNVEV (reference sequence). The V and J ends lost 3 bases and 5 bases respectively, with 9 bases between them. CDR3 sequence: CASSFRPGDTQYF. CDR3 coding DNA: TGTGCCAGCAGTTTTCGACCGGGAGATACGCAGTATTTT.

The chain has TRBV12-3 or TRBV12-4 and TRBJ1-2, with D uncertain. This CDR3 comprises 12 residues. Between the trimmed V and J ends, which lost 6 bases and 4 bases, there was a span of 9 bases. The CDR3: CASSPISYGYTF. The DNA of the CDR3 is TGTGCCAGCAGCCCCATTTCCTATGGCTACACCTTC.

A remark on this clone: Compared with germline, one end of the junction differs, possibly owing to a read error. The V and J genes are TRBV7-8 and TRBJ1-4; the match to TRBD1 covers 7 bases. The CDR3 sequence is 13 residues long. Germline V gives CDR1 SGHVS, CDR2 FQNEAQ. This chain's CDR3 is CASSMGQMEKLFF. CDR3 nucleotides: TGTGCCAGCAGCATGGGACAGATGGAAAAACTGTTCTTT.

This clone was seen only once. CDR3 region: CASSLTGATEAFF. Written as DNA, the CDR3 is TGTGCCAGCAGCCTTACAGGGGCCACTGAAGCTTTCTTT. This chain links TRBV6-4 with TRBJ1-1; 7 nucleotides line up with TRBD1. Trimming at V came to 6 bases and at J to 4 bases, leaving 5 bases not matched to a gene. Germline CDR1 and CDR2: MRHNA and SNTAGT. The length of the CDR3 is 13 residues.

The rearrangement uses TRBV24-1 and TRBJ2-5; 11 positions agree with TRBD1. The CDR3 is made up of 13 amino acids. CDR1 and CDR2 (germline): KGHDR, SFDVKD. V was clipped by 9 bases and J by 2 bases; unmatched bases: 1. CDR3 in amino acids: CATGQGAQETQYF. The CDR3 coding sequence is TGTGCCACCGGACAGGGGGCACAAGAGACCCAGTACTTC.

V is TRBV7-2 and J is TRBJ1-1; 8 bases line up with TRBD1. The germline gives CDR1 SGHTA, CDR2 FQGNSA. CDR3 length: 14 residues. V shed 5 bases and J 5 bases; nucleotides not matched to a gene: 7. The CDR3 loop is CASSVQGARTEAFF. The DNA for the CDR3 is TGTGCCAGCAGCGTGCAGGGGGCACGGACTGAAGCTTTCTTT.

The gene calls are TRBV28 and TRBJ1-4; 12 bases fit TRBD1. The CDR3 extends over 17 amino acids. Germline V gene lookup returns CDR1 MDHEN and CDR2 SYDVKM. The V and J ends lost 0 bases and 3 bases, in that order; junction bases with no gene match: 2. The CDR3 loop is CASSLWGQGAANEKLFF. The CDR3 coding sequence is TGTGCCAGCAGTTTATGGGGACAGGGGGCTGCTAATGAAAAACTGTTTTTT.

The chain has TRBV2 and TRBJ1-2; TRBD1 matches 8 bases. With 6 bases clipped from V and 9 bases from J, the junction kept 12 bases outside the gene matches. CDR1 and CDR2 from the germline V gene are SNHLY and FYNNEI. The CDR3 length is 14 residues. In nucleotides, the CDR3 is TGTGCCAGCAGCCTAAGCCCAGGACAGGGTAGCTACACCTTC. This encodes CASSLSPGQGSYTF.